This T cell receptor (beta chain) was obtained from a study of response to subunit inactivated influenza vaccine. Study findings and constraints: Seasonal influenza vaccination, on each occasion, was suggested by the authors to recruit few new T cells.

TCRdb redid the calling of the RT-PCR reads with MiXCR, one entry per CDR3 protein. This sample has about 500,000 distinct CDR3 sequences; 16% occur once, and the top ten carry roughly 3%. This clonotype was found many times. Its specificity is unknown. The CDR3 runs to 14 residues. V was shortened by 3 bases and J by 6 bases, with 11 bases between the two germline ends. The source of this sequence is a man in his fifties or sixties who received an inactivated influenza vaccine. The genes are TRBV12-3 or TRBV12-4 and TRBJ2-2; the D gene could be TRBD1 or TRBD2 (7 bases each). Source: CD4+ T cells sorted from PBMCs, taken about 23 months after vaccination. CDR3 region: CASSFRGGPGELFF. The CDR3 DNA reads as TGTGCCAGCAGTTTCAGGGGGGGACCCGGGGAGCTGTTTTTT.